This T cell receptor (beta chain) was sequenced in a study of neurological immune-mediated disorders. Every sequencing run drew on 15-18 subjects and yielded over 190 million TCR-beta sequences. TCRdb reprocessed the 5' RACE reads with MiXCR, giving one entry per CDR3 protein. In the table there are tens of thousands of distinct CDR3 sequences, around 14% of which are singletons. This CDR3 is built from 15 residues. The germline V gene encodes CDR1 SEHNR and CDR2 FQNEAQ (reference sequence). There are many counts of this clonotype. Possible read error: a much larger clone is one base away. This sequence joins TRBV7-9 and TRBJ1-1; the D gene is possibly TRBD1 (6 bases). The clonotype was recovered from a woman aged 45-59 years with HTLV-1-associated myelopathy (HAM/TSP). The sample was PBMCs. This chain's CDR3 is CVSRHETGGNTEAFF. The CDR3 coding sequence is TGTGTCAGCAGGCACGAAACCGGGGGCAACACTGAAGCTTTCTTT.